A single sample is the source of the 9 T cell receptor beta chains below, sequenced in a study of tumor-infiltrating lymphocytes in oesophageal squamous cell carcinoma. MiXCR, applied by TCRdb to the PCR reads, yields one record per CDR3 protein. The sample holds tens of thousands of distinct CDR3 sequences, 30% to 35% seen once. Sequenced: esophageal tumor tissue. The receptors here all came from a female donor with esophageal squamous cell carcinoma.

The sample holds many counts of this clonotype. The V and J genes are TRBV27 and TRBJ2-1, with D perhaps matching TRBD1 or TRBD2 (6 bases each). Germline V lookup: CDR1 MNHEY, CDR2 SMNVEV (reference sequence). This CDR3 is built from 15 residues. V lost 6 bases and J lost 10, with 22 bases in between. CDR3 nucleotides: TGTGCCAGCAGCCCGGACGTAGGGGGGACCTCCGAGCAGTTCTTC. Its protein is CASSPDVGGTSEQFF.

The chain joins TRBV7-3 to TRBJ2-1, with 8 bases identical to TRBD2. The J call may not be correct, given that the DNA end is closer to TRBJ2-5. The length of the CDR3 is 16 residues. The germline gives CDR1 SGHTA, CDR2 FQGTGA. The CDR3 is CASSSTGRAFQETQYF. Here the CDR3 DNA reads TGTGCCAGCAGCTCCACCGGGAGGGCCTTCCAAGAGACCCAGTACTTC.

V usage is TRBV11-2 and J usage is TRBJ2-1; 8 nucleotides agree with TRBD2. The germline gives CDR1 SGHAT, CDR2 FQNNGV. V lost 4 bases and J lost 8; bases outside the gene matches: 10. The CDR3 contains 15 residues. The CDR3 DNA reads as TGTGCCAGCAGCTCTACTAGCGGTTCGGCGGATGAGCAGTTCTTC. Translated, it gives CASSSTSGSADEQFF.

This clonotype was counted many times. The rearrangement links TRBV6-1 to TRBJ2-1, with a tentative D call TRBD2 (6 bases). V lost 4 bases and J lost 8, with 9 bases in between. CDR1 is MNHNS and CDR2 is SASEGT in the germline V gene. The CDR3 is made up of 12 amino acids. CDR3 bases: TGTGCCAGCAGTGCGAGCGGGCATGAGCAGTTCTTC. Protein sequence: CASSASGHEQFF.

As concerns this clonotype: This could be a read error, since a much larger clone is one nucleotide away. The chain carries TRBV14 and TRBJ2-7; 7 positions match TRBD2. The ends lost 4 bases at V and 7 bases at J; junction bases unmatched: 16. Germline loops: CDR1 SGHDN, CDR2 FVKESK. The CDR3 is 16 amino acids. CDR3 sequence reads: CASSPPGLLPYNEQYF. The CDR3 DNA is TGTGCCAGCAGCCCTCCGGGACTACTACCCTACAATGAGCAGTACTTC.

V and J are TRBV11-3 and TRBJ2-3, with 15 bases aligning to TRBD2. The V gene's germline CDR1 is SGHNT and CDR2 YENEEA. The length of the CDR3 is 17 residues. With V trimmed by 5 bases and J by 5 bases, 8 bases remained unmatched. CDR3 bases: TGTGCCAGCAGCAACCTCGGGACTAGCGGGAGGCGAGATACGCAGTATTTT. Protein: CASSNLGTSGRRDTQYF.

Many counts were recorded for this clonotype. Without the conserved terminal phenylalanine or tryptophan, this CDR3 likely stems from a read error. Because the CDR3's place on the DNA is in doubt, the DNA is left out and the CDR3 is given as listed by TCRdb. The chain combines TRBV7-2 with TRBJ2-7; no DNA check was done on the table's D call, TRBD1. From germline, CDR1 is SGHTA and CDR2 FQGNSA. With termini counted, the CDR3 has 17 amino acids. The CDR3 here is CASSLGTGGIYGYTFGS.

This clonotype was found many times. V and J are TRBV24-1 and TRBJ2-2; possibly TRBD1 for D (6 bases). The germline V gene has CDR1 KGHDR and CDR2 SFDVKD. V lost 4 bases, J lost 1 base, and 9 bases lay in between. The CDR3 has 15 amino acids. CDR3 bases: TGTGCCACCAGTGACTTACAGGGGAACACCGGGGAGCTGTTTTTT. Translating it yields CATSDLQGNTGELFF.

In its sample, this clonotype was seen a few times. CDR3 nucleotides: TGTGCCAGCAAACCTGGACTAGCGACAGATACGCAGTATTTT. Protein product: CASKPGLATDTQYF. The rearrangement uses TRBV27 and TRBJ2-3; 9 nucleotides agree with TRBD2. The junction had 5 bases not matched to a gene; V was cut back by 7 bases and J by 3 bases. This CDR3 comprises 14 residues. The germline gives CDR1 MNHEY, CDR2 SMNVEV (reference sequence).